One and the same sample provided the 15 T cell receptor beta chains below, sequenced in a study of blood T cell repertoires in COVID-19. Here immunoSEQ multiplex PCR was the method, and the copy in TCRdb shows in-frame clones only, minus some. The sample shows approximately 50,000 clones, 70% to 85% of them seen only once. Sample: PBMCs or T cells enriched from blood (not recorded which). These receptors came from a woman between 45 and 65 years old with acute COVID-19.

The chain combines TRBV20-1 with TRBJ1-2, with D perhaps matching TRBD1 (5 bases). This CDR3 has 14 residues. CDR1 is DFQATT and CDR2 is SNEGSKA in the germline V gene (reference sequence). Deletions cut 3 bases from V and 0 bases from J, with 11 bases between. CDR3 in DNA: TGCAGTGCTAGTCTTCCGGGGGCTAACTATGGCTACACCTTC. It yields the protein CSASLPGANYGYTF.

CDR3 in amino acids: CASRSVSGRRETQYF. In DNA form, the CDR3 reads TGTGCCAGCCGATCGGTCAGCGGCCGGCGGGAGACCCAGTACTTC. V gene TRBV3-1 (or the pseudogene TRBV3-2) combines with J gene TRBJ2-5, with D perhaps TRBD2 (5 bases). The CDR3 has 15 residues. Germline V gene sequence: CDR1 LGHDT, CDR2 YNNKEL (reference sequence). V lost 8 bases to trimming and J lost 5 bases, with 21 bases between them.

V gene TRBV7-9 combines with J gene TRBJ1-4, with 10 bases that match TRBD1. Trimming at V came to 6 bases and at J to 6 bases, leaving 7 bases not matched to a gene. This CDR3 contains 15 residues. Germline V gene lookup returns CDR1 SEHNR and CDR2 FQNEAQ (reference sequence). CDR3 protein: CASSWGGTGDEKLFF. In DNA form, the CDR3 reads TGTGCCAGCAGTTGGGGCGGGACAGGGGATGAAAAACTGTTTTTT.

CDR3: CASSLIAGTGNTIYF. The CDR3 bases are TGTGCCAGCAGCTTAATAGCAGGGACTGGAAACACCATATATTTT. The chain combines TRBV7-2 with TRBJ1-3; D possibly corresponds to TRBD1 (5 bases). With 2 bases removed from V and 2 bases from J, the gap between germline ends came to 10 bases. The CDR3 consists of 15 residues. From germline, CDR1 is SGHTA and CDR2 FQGNSA.

This chain links TRBV14 with TRBJ1-1, with D maybe TRBD1 (6 bases). The germline V gene encodes CDR1 SGHDN and CDR2 FVKESK. Trimming removed 6 bases from V and 1 base from J, with 12 bases in between. The CDR3 covers 14 residues. The CDR3 spells CASSPLDRNTEAFF. CDR3 nucleotide sequence: TGTGCCAGCAGTCCGCTGGACAGGAACACTGAAGCTTTCTTT. Drawing the rest from reference TRBV14 and TRBJ1-1, the complete variable domain is EAGVTQFPSHSVIEKGQTVTLRCDPISGHDNLYWYRRVMGKEIKFLLHFVKESKQDESGMPNNRFLAERTGGTYSTLKVQPAELEDSGVYFCASSPLDRNTEAFFGQGTRLTVV.

The chain uses TRBV5-1 and TRBJ1-5; 7 bases align to TRBD1. CDR3 length equals 14 residues. V shed 0 bases, J shed 7 bases, and the junction held 4 bases outside the gene matches. Germline V gene lookup returns CDR1 SGHRS and CDR2 YFSETQ. CDR3 DNA sequence: TGCGCCAGCAGCTTGGGAGGGGGCATGCAGCCCCAGCATTTT. As protein: CASSLGGGMQPQHF.

This sequence joins TRBV6-5 and TRBJ1-6, with a tentative D call TRBD1 (6 bases). The length of the CDR3 is 15 residues. V shed 6 bases and J shed 0 bases, with 9 bases lying between them. Germline CDR1 and CDR2: MNHEY and SVGAGI. This chain's CDR3 is CASSQGSSYNSPLHF. In nucleotides, the CDR3 is TGTGCCAGCAGCCAGGGGAGCTCCTATAATTCACCCCTCCACTTT.

V is TRBV7-9 and J is TRBJ2-7; 7 positions match TRBD2. This CDR3 is built from 14 residues. Germline CDR1 and CDR2: SEHNR and FQNEAQ (reference sequence). Trimming at V came to 3 bases and at J to 0 bases, leaving 2 bases not matched to a gene. Here the CDR3 DNA reads TGTGCCAGCAGCTTGAGCGGGGCCTCCTACGAGCAGTACTTC. Its translation: CASSLSGASYEQYF.

The chain joins TRBV6-5 to TRBJ1-5; D ambiguous. Trimming pared 8 bases from V and 2 bases from J, leaving 10 bases between. This CDR3 is 13 amino acids long. CDR1 is MNHEY, CDR2 SVGAGI, per germline. DNA of the CDR3: TGTGCCAGCCACCGGGATGGCAATCAGCCCCAGCATTTT. It yields the protein CASHRDGNQPQHF.

V and J are TRBV4-2 and TRBJ1-4, with TRBD1 matching 12 bases. Unmatched junction bases numbered 6, after V lost 2 bases and J lost 8 bases. The germline CDR1 and CDR2 sequences are LGHNA and YNFKEQ. CDR3 size: 16 residues. In DNA form, the CDR3 reads TGTGCCAGCAGCCAAATTTCCGGGACAGGGGGCGAAAAACTGTTTTTT. It encodes CASSQISGTGGEKLFF.

The V gene is TRBV11-1, the J gene TRBJ2-5; 7 bases match TRBD1. There are 13 residues in the CDR3. Germline CDR1 SGHAT, CDR2 FQDESV (reference sequence). V shed 5 bases and J 7 bases; nucleotides not matched to a gene: 7. The CDR3 sequence: CASSVGDSRTQYF. The CDR3 DNA reads TGTGCCAGCAGCGTAGGGGACAGCCGGACCCAGTACTTC.

The CDR3 region is CASSLTGVGEQYF. CDR3 nucleotides: TGTGCCAGCAGTTTGACAGGGGTGGGGGAGCAGTACTTC. The chain recombines TRBV12-3 or TRBV12-4 with TRBJ2-7; 8 positions agree with TRBD1. This CDR3 is built from 13 residues. V trimming: 3 bases; J trimming: 7 bases; junction bases outside the gene matches: 5.

The chain uses TRBV10-3 and TRBJ2-7; 12 bases are a match to TRBD2. Germline loops: CDR1 ENHRY, CDR2 SYGVKD. This CDR3 spans 14 amino acids. V lost 10 bases, J lost 2 bases, and 6 bases stayed unmatched. The CDR3: CATGPSGGAYEQYF. The CDR3 nucleotides are TGTGCCACCGGCCCTAGCGGGGGGGCCTACGAGCAGTACTTC.

This rearrangement joins TRBV28 to TRBJ1-6, with 8 bases identical to TRBD1. The junction had 4 bases not matched to a gene; V was cut back by 3 bases and J by 6 bases. Per the germline V gene, CDR1 is MDHEN and CDR2 is SYDVKM. The CDR3 sequence is 15 residues long. CDR3 coding DNA: TGTGCCAGCAGTTTGAGGACAGGGCCTAATTCACCCCTCCACTTT. Its translation is CASSLRTGPNSPLHF. Looking up the rest from reference TRBV28 and TRBJ1-6 gives the full variable domain: DVKVTQSSRYLVKRTGEKVFLECVQDMDHENMFWYRQDPGLGLRLIYFSYDVKMKEKGDIPEGYSVSREKKERFSLILESASTNQTSMYLCASSLRTGPNSPLHFGNGTRLTVT.

This chain connects TRBV10-2 to TRBJ1-2, with no clear D. Germline V lookup: CDR1 WSHSY, CDR2 SAAADI. Trimming took off 2 bases at V and 8 bases at J, with 21 bases between the two ends. CDR3 size: 16 residues. In DNA form, the CDR3 reads TGCGCCAGCAGTGAGCCGGGGTTAGGAGGAGATGTGGGCTACACCTTC. Its protein product is CASSEPGLGGDVGYTF.